These 8 T cell receptor beta chains share one sample of origin, sequenced in a study of CD8+CD57+ T cells in acquired aplastic anemia. The use of genomic DNA as template underpinned the TCR beta VDJ and CDR3 profiling. Each CDR3 protein gets one entry after TCRdb re-called the reads with MiXCR. In the table there are about 190,000 distinct CDR3 sequences, approximately 50% of which are singletons. Sample: sorted CD4+, CD8+, or CD8+CD57+ T cells (not recorded which) from PBMCs. These receptors were collected from a human donor in good health, serving as a control.

The sample holds many counts of this clonotype. The J gene is TRBJ1-5, the V gene TRBV14; D is unresolved. This CDR3 region has 13 residues. The germline V and J ends were trimmed by 0 bases and 7 bases, with 7 bases remaining between them. Germline lookup yields CDR1 SGHDN and CDR2 FVKESK. The CDR3 region has the DNA TGTGCCAGCAGCCAAGATCGGGGACAGCCCCAGCATTTT. Amino acids: CASSQDRGQPQHF.

The chain uses TRBV19 and TRBJ2-7, with D possibly TRBD2 on 6 matching bases. Germline assignment: CDR1 LNHDA and CDR2 SQIVND (reference sequence). Trimming left V 4 bases short and J 3 bases short, with 13 bases between. The CDR3 sequence is 14 residues long. CDR3 nucleotides: TGTGCCAGTAGTACCCGACCGGGGGACTACGAGCAGTACTTC. As protein: CASSTRPGDYEQYF.

The CDR3 is CASSILYDREDNEQYF. The CDR3 DNA follows: TGTGCCAGTAGTATCCTATACGACAGGGAGGACAACGAGCAGTACTTC. The chain is built from TRBV19 and TRBJ2-7; D may be TRBD1 (7 bases). V was pared by 3 bases and J by 5 bases, with 20 bases between. There are 16 residues in the CDR3. Germline V lookup: CDR1 LNHDA, CDR2 SQIVND (reference sequence).

The genes are TRBV25-1 and TRBJ1-1; 8 nucleotides match TRBD1. The CDR3 covers 15 residues. Germline CDR1 reads MGHDK; CDR2 reads SYGVNS. With V trimmed by 8 bases and J by 1 base, 9 bases remained unmatched. The CDR3 loop is CASGVTGDGNTEAFF. For the CDR3, the DNA is TGTGCCAGCGGAGTGACAGGGGACGGGAACACTGAAGCTTTCTTT.

The chain joins TRBV5-4 to TRBJ2-7; 8 bases align to TRBD2. With V trimmed by 1 base and J by 2 bases, 2 bases remained unmatched. CDR1 is SGHNT, CDR2 YYREEE, per germline (reference sequence). The CDR3 is made up of 14 amino acids. The CDR3 protein is CASSLKGLAYEQYF. Here the CDR3 DNA reads TGTGCCAGCAGCTTGAAGGGACTAGCCTACGAGCAGTACTTC. The complete variable domain, with remaining parts taken from reference TRBV5-4 and TRBJ2-7, reads ETGVTQSPTHLIKTRGQQVTLRCSSQSGHNTVSWYQQALGQGPQFIFQYYREEENGRGNFPPRFSGLQFPNYSSELNVNALELDDSALYLCASSLKGLAYEQYFGPGTRLTVT.

CDR3 sequence reads: CSSLTSDTTDTQYF. The CDR3 nucleotides are TGCAGTTCCCTGACTAGCGACACGACAGATACGCAGTATTTT. The chain couples TRBV20-1 to TRBJ2-3; TRBD2 agrees at 8 bases. Germline V gene lookup returns CDR1 DFQATT and CDR2 SNEGSKA (reference sequence). V trimming: 8 bases; J trimming: 3 bases; junction bases outside the gene matches: 10. The CDR3 is made up of 14 amino acids.

This clonotype appeared many times. The rearrangement links TRBV9 to TRBJ1-6, with TRBD1 matching 7 bases. Germline loops: CDR1 SGDLS, CDR2 YYNGEE. The junction had 8 bases not matched to a gene; V was cut back by 5 bases and J by 6 bases. The CDR3 totals 15 residues. CDR3 in amino acids: CASSATTGSNSPLHF. The CDR3 DNA is TGTGCCAGCAGTGCTACGACAGGGAGTAATTCACCCCTCCACTTT. Full variable domain (remainder filled in from reference TRBV9 and TRBJ1-6): DSGVTQTPKHLITATGQRVTLRCSPRSGDLSVYWYQQSLDQGLQFLIQYYNGEERAKGNILERFSAQQFPDLHSELNLSSLELGDSALYFCASSATTGSNSPLHFGNGTRLTVT.

This clonotype was observed many times. The gene calls are TRBV2 and TRBJ2-5, with 8 bases fitting TRBD2. CDR3 size: 16 residues. CDR1 is SNHLY, CDR2 FYNNEI, per germline. V shed 6 bases, J shed 3 bases, and the junction held 12 bases outside the gene matches. The CDR3 loop is CASSPGGGPWEETQYF. In DNA, the CDR3 is TGTGCCAGCAGCCCCGGGGGGGGGCCATGGGAAGAGACCCAGTACTTC. The entire variable domain, with the rest obtained from reference TRBV2 and TRBJ2-5, is as follows: EPEVTQTPSHQVTQMGQEVILRCVPISNHLYFYWYRQILGQKVEFLVSFYNNEISEKSEIFDDQFSVERPDGSNFTLKIRSTKLEDSAMYFCASSPGGGPWEETQYFGPGTRLLVL.